The count of the clone carrying this T cell receptor (beta chain) is one. The antigen is undetermined. Trimming took 1 base from V and 6 from J, leaving 11 bases between them. The germline gives CDR1 SEHNR, CDR2 FQNEAQ (reference sequence). The CDR3 loop spans 14 amino acids. The sample comes from a study of shared clonotypes between healthy human individuals. Study at large: There were three CD4 naive, three CD4 memory, two CD8 naive and one CD8 memory plates per donor.

An even split of each subset's genomic DNA across several immunoSEQ plates was performed. The protocol was immunoSEQ multiplex PCR, while the TCRdb copy is restricted to in-frame clones and leaves out a portion. There are under 350,000 clones in the sample; around 86% occur only once, and around 16% lies in the top ten. Study outcomes and limitations: Sampling involved blood alone; tissue repertoires likely differ.

This rearrangement joins TRBV7-9 to TRBJ2-3; D is unresolved. The sample was memory CD8+ T cells sorted from blood. Documented subset: CD45RO+ cells pooled with CCR7-negative TemRA cells. This clonotype was sampled from a young man in good health. The CDR3 loop reads CASSLVDGSDTQYF. The CDR3 DNA reads TGTGCCAGCAGCTTAGTAGACGGGTCGGATACGCAGTATTTT.